The clone carrying this T cell receptor (beta chain) was counted a single time. As yet, its antigen is unknown. The V gene's germline CDR1 is KGHSH and CDR2 LQKENI. The CDR3 length is 14 residues. After removal of 5 bases from V and 8 bases from J, the junction contained 3 bases not matched to a gene. Use of 60 Vbeta and 13 Jbeta primers characterized the PCR. Profiled with immunoSEQ multiplex PCR; TCRdb holds only in-frame clones, not every one. The sample carries around 140,000 clones, about four fifths recorded once. The sample is drawn from a study of cytomegalovirus exposure and HLA in healthy donors. Study as a whole: An earlier analysis identified approximately 120 million unique TCR beta sequences in 150 million to 200 million T cells.

Study-wide results and limits: A likely sequencing artifact accounted for one observed cluster of highly shared sequence variants.

The sequenced material came from PBMCs. The sequence was collected from a male donor in good health and CMV-seronegative. The chain couples TRBV18 to TRBJ1-6, with 10 bases matching TRBD1. The CDR3 DNA sequence: TGTGCCAGCTCATCAGGGACAGGGGATTCACCCCTCCACTTT. Encoded protein: CASSSGTGDSPLHF.